This T cell receptor beta chain was recorded in a study of blood T cell repertoires in COVID-19. Across the study: Sources were T cells, B-cell-depleted T cells, or PBMCs; the material itself was cDNA or gDNA.

The study drew participants aged about 18 to 89 years from 24 US areas. Participant reports of clinical history set cohort assignment. Before being deemed recovered, Cohort 3 donors had two negative PCRs, clearance, or symptom resolution. Germline CDR1 and CDR2: SEHNR and FQNEAQ (reference sequence). The CDR3 is 16 residues long. V lost 0 bases to trimming and J lost 8 bases; unmatched junction nucleotides: 8. Sequenced by immunoSEQ multiplex PCR; TCRdb stores in-frame clones only, minus some. The sample lists hundreds of thousands of clones, around 89% occurring once. The chain employs TRBV7-9 and TRBJ1-4; 8 bases agree with TRBD1. Sequencing used PBMCs or T cells enriched from blood (not recorded which). The receptor was derived from a man younger than 35 who had recovered from COVID-19. For the CDR3, the DNA is TGTGCCAGCAGCTTAGCCTACAGGGGGTCTTGGGAAAAACTGTTTTTT. Translated, it gives CASSLAYRGSWEKLFF.